One T cell receptor beta chain is described in this entry. TCRdb keeps only in-frame clones here, not all; method: immunoSEQ multiplex PCR. The sample has 60,000 or so clones; 75% to 90% are singletons. These data come from a study of blood T cell repertoires in COVID-19. Background on the study: There were acute and convalescent COVID-19 samples, and they came from the United States, Italy and Spain. T cells, B-cell-depleted T cells, or PBMCs provided the cDNA or gDNA that served as material.

Sequences were obtained from peripheral blood. The sequence was obtained from a man older than 75 with acute or convalescent COVID-19.

The CDR3 nucleotides read TGTGCCAGCCGGGACTGGGAGACTAACTATGGCTACACCTTC. Translated, it gives CASRDWETNYGYTF. The chain combines TRBV2 with TRBJ1-2, with a weak D call TRBD1 (5 bases). Per germline, CDR1 SNHLY and CDR2 FYNNEI. V was clipped by 8 bases and J by 0 bases, with 13 bases between them. The CDR3 extends over 14 amino acids.